The rows below give T cell receptor beta chains drawn from one sample of a study of shared clonotypes between healthy human individuals. TCRdb keeps only in-frame clones here, not all; method: immunoSEQ multiplex PCR. The data show 2.3 million or so clones, more than 80% seen once. Sequenced material: naive CD4+ T cells from PBMCs. These receptors were obtained from a young man in good health. Some clones in this sample may be carry-over from other donors' samples. The conserved cysteine and the conserved F or W are not part of the CDR3 here. Size tells how often a clone was seen (once, few, many) or the class of an expanded clone, and some rows leave it out.

J: TRBJ1-5; V: TRBV19; size: NA; CDR3: ASSGIQPGQGAFGQPQH
J: TRBJ2-7; V: TRBV6-6; size: NA; CDR3: ASSGYSRETRYEQY
J: TRBJ1-3; V: TRBV6-1; size: NA; CDR3: ASRPGQGSGNTIY
J: TRBJ2-3; V: TRBV6-5; size: NA; CDR3: ASSLQGGRTDTQY
J: TRBJ1-2; V: TRBV5-8; size: NA; CDR3: ASSFLVELYGYT
J: TRBJ2-1; V: TRBV19; size: NA; CDR3: ASSMGLAGYNEQF
J: TRBJ2-5; V: TRBV11-2; size: NA; CDR3: ASSPETLQETQY
J: TRBJ1-4; V: TRBV28; size: NA; CDR3: ASSSRQGREKLF
J: TRBJ1-2; V: TRBV18; size: NA; CDR3: ASSPFRSMIYGYT
J: TRBJ2-2; V: TRBV19; size: once; CDR3: AIRGQSNTGELF
J: TRBJ1-2; V: TRBV30; size: once; CDR3: AWIRDRPYGYT
J: TRBJ2-7; V: TRBV6-1; size: NA; CDR3: ASSLTGTDFYEQY
J: TRBJ1-4; V: TRBV5-1; size: few; CDR3: ASSLEQANEKLF
J: TRBJ2-7; V: TRBV11-2; size: NA; CDR3: ASSLGHYEQY
J: TRBJ1-5; V: TRBV28; size: NA; CDR3: ASSLGGALDQPQH
J: TRBJ1-5; V: TRBV7-9; size: NA; CDR3: ASSLSGGFPQPQH
J: TRBJ2-3; V: TRBV7-3; size: once; CDR3: ASYLHINTQY
J: TRBJ1-2; V: TRBV7-9; size: NA; CDR3: ASSYSGQRGYGYT
J: TRBJ2-7; V: TRBV30; size: NA; CDR3: AWSGWDRDFREQY
J: TRBJ2-3; V: TRBV29-1; size: NA; CDR3: SARGQAQVDTQY
J: TRBJ2-7; V: TRBV28; size: NA; CDR3: ASSSPGQPEEQY
J: TRBJ1-5; V: TRBV19; size: few; CDR3: ASSPGVGSNQPQH
J: TRBJ1-2; V: TRBV9; size: NA; CDR3: ASSVWPGQGDPGYT
J: TRBJ2-1; V: TRBV7-3; size: once; CDR3: ASSGGLYNEQF
J: TRBJ2-7; V: TRBV27; size: NA; CDR3: ASSPVAGGPPHEQY
J: TRBJ2-1; V: TRBV10-3; size: NA; CDR3: AISEPGRGQF
J: TRBJ1-2; V: TRBV18; size: NA; CDR3: ASSPLVGDGYT